The rows below give T cell receptor beta chains drawn from one sample of a study of T cell repertoires in cytomegalovirus infection. Each CDR3 protein is one row after TCRdb ran MiXCR on the reads. The sample includes about 830,000 distinct CDR3 sequences, 30% to 35% of them seen just once. The antigens these receptors bind are not known. The specimen was cultured CD8+ T cells from PBMCs, collected from culture after CMV antigen stimulation. The receptors originated from a human donor in good health (CMV status not recorded). Some clones in this sample may be carry-over from other donors' samples. Each CDR3 is given with its conserved first and last residue. Each record gives: V gene, D gene, J gene, clone size, CDR3 protein, CDR3 DNA. D genes are given only for firm matches. The size field is filled for only some rows; it gives once, few, many or a size class.

V: TRBV7-2
D: TRBD1
J: TRBJ1-1
size: many
CDR3: CASSSLTGRAEAFF
DNA: TGTGCCAGCAGCTCACTGACAGGGAGAGCTGAAGCTTTCTTT

V: TRBV2
D: NA
J: TRBJ1-1
size: few
CDR3: CASSEAGWNTEAFF
DNA: TGTGCCAGCAGTGAAGCAGGGTGGAACACTGAAGCTTTCTTT

V: TRBV27
D: NA
J: TRBJ1-1
size: NA
CDR3: CASRIKGTEAFF
DNA: TGTGCCAGCAGAATAAAGGGGACTGAAGCTTTCTTT

V: TRBV20-1
D: TRBD1
J: TRBJ2-2
size: NA
CDR3: CSATWDSNTGELFF
DNA: TGCAGTGCTACCTGGGACAGTAACACCGGGGAGCTGTTTTTT

V: TRBV6-5
D: NA
J: TRBJ1-2
size: NA
CDR3: CASSFGTFPEYYGYTF
DNA: TGTGCCAGCAGTTTCGGGACCTTCCCGGAGTACTATGGCTACACCTTC

V: TRBV12-3/TRBV12-4
D: NA
J: TRBJ2-6
size: NA
CDR3: CASSQRAGRANVLTF
DNA: TGTGCCAGCAGTCAAAGGGCCGGGAGGGCCAACGTCCTGACTTTC

V: TRBV5-4
D: NA
J: TRBJ1-4
size: few
CDR3: CASSISAGVEKLFF
DNA: TGTGCCAGCAGTATCTCGGCAGGGGTGGAAAAACTGTTTTTT

V: TRBV10-3
D: NA
J: TRBJ1-1
size: few
CDR3: CAISEGQTEAFF
DNA: TGTGCCATCAGTGAAGGGCAGACTGAAGCTTTCTTT

V: TRBV15
D: TRBD1
J: TRBJ2-5
size: few
CDR3: CATRGTGSGETQYF
DNA: TGTGCCACCAGAGGGACAGGGTCTGGAGAGACCCAGTACTTC

V: TRBV5-5
D: NA
J: TRBJ1-6
size: NA
CDR3: CASSLRGLVGNSPLHF
DNA: TGTGCCAGCAGCTTGCGGGGCTTGGTGGGGAATTCACCCCTCCACTTT

V: TRBV7-4
D: NA
J: TRBJ2-2
size: many
CDR3: CASTGDTGELFF
DNA: TGTGCCAGCACAGGGGATACCGGGGAGCTGTTTTTT

V: TRBV19
D: NA
J: TRBJ2-6
size: few
CDR3: CASSIEPRSGANVLTF
DNA: TGTGCCAGTAGTATAGAACCCCGCTCTGGGGCCAACGTCCTGACTTTC

V: TRBV5-3
D: NA
J: TRBJ1-6
size: NA
CDR3: CASSSREATYNSPLHF
DNA: TGTGCCAGCAGCTCGAGGGAGGCCACCTATAATTCACCCCTCCACTTT

V: TRBV27
D: NA
J: TRBJ1-5
size: NA
CDR3: CASSPGTTNQPQHF
DNA: TGTGCCAGCAGTCCTGGGACAACCAATCAGCCCCAGCATTTT

V: TRBV15
D: NA
J: TRBJ2-3
size: NA
CDR3: CATSRDRSLTDTQYF
DNA: TGTGCCACCAGCAGAGATCGCTCCCTCACAGATACGCAGTATTTT

V: TRBV4-3
D: TRBD2
J: TRBJ2-1
size: few
CDR3: CASTSGRGGSDEQFF
DNA: TGCGCCAGCACCTCGGGGCGGGGGGGCTCCGATGAGCAGTTCTTC

V: TRBV7-6
D: NA
J: TRBJ2-5
size: NA
CDR3: CASRVGGGRQETQYF
DNA: TGTGCCAGCAGGGTGGGGGGGGGCCGCCAAGAGACCCAGTACTTC

V: TRBV7-2
D: NA
J: TRBJ1-5
size: few
CDR3: CASSFVPQGFDSNQPQHF
DNA: TGTGCCAGCAGCTTTGTCCCTCAGGGTTTCGATAGCAATCAGCCCCAGCATTTT

V: TRBV10-3
D: NA
J: TRBJ1-2
size: NA
CDR3: CAISEHILRIYDYTF
DNA: TGTGCCATCAGTGAGCACATCCTCAGAATATATGACTACACCTTC

V: TRBV20-1
D: TRBD2
J: TRBJ2-1
size: NA
CDR3: CSAGSSGGPTESSYNKQFF
DNA: TGCAGTGCTGGCTCTAGCGGGGGACCCACTGAATCTTCCTACAATAAGCAGTTCTTC

V: TRBV9
D: TRBD2
J: TRBJ2-1
size: NA
CDR3: CASSVSLAGNEQFF
DNA: TGTGCCAGCAGCGTAAGCCTAGCGGGCAATGAGCAGTTCTTC

V: TRBV4-2
D: NA
J: TRBJ1-1
size: NA
CDR3: CASSPIEPFEAFF
DNA: TGTGCCAGCAGCCCAATCGAACCCTTCGAAGCTTTCTTT

V: TRBV10-3
D: NA
J: TRBJ2-7
size: NA
CDR3: CAISELDSGSSYEQYF
DNA: TGTGCCATCAGTGAGTTGGACAGTGGAAGCTCCTACGAGCAGTACTTC

V: TRBV7-9
D: NA
J: TRBJ1-2
size: many
CDR3: CASSRGRSTNYGYTF
DNA: TGTGCCAGCAGCCGGGGGCGCAGTACTAACTATGGCTACACCTTC

V: TRBV2
D: NA
J: TRBJ1-1
size: few
CDR3: CASSGTGIGTEAFF
DNA: TGTGCCAGCAGTGGAACAGGGATTGGTACTGAAGCTTTCTTT

V: TRBV4-1
D: TRBD1
J: TRBJ2-5
size: NA
CDR3: CASSQGTGGVETQYF
DNA: TGCGCCAGCAGCCAGGGGACAGGGGGCGTAGAGACCCAGTACTTC

V: TRBV7-6
D: TRBD1
J: TRBJ2-6
size: many
CDR3: CASSHRTGRITGANVLTF
DNA: TGTGCCAGCAGCCACCGGACAGGGAGAATAACTGGGGCCAACGTCCTGACTTTC

V: TRBV20-1
D: NA
J: TRBJ2-3
size: NA
CDR3: CSARDKVASYTDTQYF
DNA: TGCAGTGCTAGAGATAAGGTGGCTTCTTACACAGATACGCAGTATTTT

V: TRBV9
D: NA
J: TRBJ1-1
size: NA
CDR3: CASSGARGTPWRAEAFF
DNA: TGTGCCAGCAGCGGGGCCCGCGGGACACCCTGGCGGGCTGAAGCTTTCTTT

V: TRBV12-3/TRBV12-4
D: NA
J: TRBJ1-2
size: NA
CDR3: CASSPGGLYYGFTF
DNA: TGTGCCAGCAGTCCCGGGGGACTGTACTATGGCTTCACCTTC

V: TRBV27
D: NA
J: TRBJ1-1
size: NA
CDR3: CASSLGGDNEAFF
DNA: TGTGCCAGCAGTTTAGGGGGGGATAATGAAGCTTTCTTT

V: TRBV20-1
D: NA
J: TRBJ2-2
size: few
CDR3: CSARGQSGLWITGELFF
DNA: TGCAGTGCTAGAGGCCAGAGCGGGCTCTGGATCACCGGGGAGCTGTTTTTT

V: TRBV19
D: TRBD2
J: TRBJ2-1
size: NA
CDR3: CASSIRRGVYNEQFF
DNA: TGTGCCAGTAGTATAAGGCGGGGGGTCTACAATGAGCAGTTCTTC

V: TRBV4-3
D: TRBD1
J: TRBJ2-7
size: NA
CDR3: CASSLSTGVGYEQYF
DNA: TGCGCCAGCAGCCTATCGACAGGGGTAGGTTACGAGCAGTACTTC

V: TRBV7-8
D: TRBD2
J: TRBJ2-3
size: few
CDR3: CASSWPSTTSGGTDTQYF
DNA: TGTGCCAGCAGCTGGCCGTCCACGACTAGCGGGGGTACAGATACGCAGTATTTT

V: TRBV29-1
D: NA
J: TRBJ1-2
size: NA
CDR3: CSVEDPSGYTF
DNA: TGCAGCGTTGAAGATCCTAGTGGCTACACCTTC

V: TRBV4-1
D: TRBD2
J: TRBJ2-1
size: NA
CDR3: CASSQVGGGVYNEQFF
DNA: TGCGCCAGCAGCCAAGTGGGGGGGGGTGTATACAATGAGCAGTTCTTC

V: TRBV27
D: NA
J: TRBJ1-2
size: NA
CDR3: CASSLGSVYPYGYTF
DNA: TGTGCCAGCAGTTTAGGATCGGTCTATCCCTATGGCTACACCTTC

V: TRBV7-6
D: TRBD1
J: TRBJ2-5
size: NA
CDR3: CASKHGTGEVPTQYF
DNA: TGTGCCAGCAAACACGGGACAGGGGAGGTGCCGACCCAGTACTTC

V: TRBV12-3/TRBV12-4
D: TRBD2
J: TRBJ2-1
size: NA
CDR3: CASILLAGPPNEQFF
DNA: TGTGCCAGCATCTTACTAGCGGGGCCTCCTAATGAGCAGTTCTTC

V: TRBV6-6
D: NA
J: TRBJ1-4
size: NA
CDR3: CASSEHVPNEKLFF
DNA: TGTGCCAGCAGTGAGCACGTACCCAATGAAAAACTGTTTTTT

V: TRBV27
D: TRBD1
J: TRBJ1-5
size: NA
CDR3: CASSPQGAAQPQHF
DNA: TGTGCCAGCAGTCCACAGGGGGCGGCTCAGCCCCAGCATTTT

V: TRBV7-8
D: NA
J: TRBJ2-5
size: many
CDR3: CASSWEVQETQYF
DNA: TGTGCCAGCAGCTGGGAGGTCCAAGAGACCCAGTACTTC

V: TRBV7-9
D: NA
J: TRBJ2-5
size: many
CDR3: CASSPADEETQYF
DNA: TGTGCCAGCAGCCCAGCGGATGAAGAGACCCAGTACTTC

V: TRBV28
D: NA
J: TRBJ2-6
size: NA
CDR3: CASSSLLSGANVLTF
DNA: TGTGCCAGCAGTTCGCTGCTGTCTGGGGCCAACGTCCTGACTTTC

V: TRBV5-1
D: NA
J: TRBJ1-1
size: few
CDR3: CASSLVPTGIRVLNTEAFF
DNA: TGCGCCAGCAGCCTGGTGCCGACGGGGATTCGGGTGCTGAACACTGAAGCTTTCTTT

V: TRBV6-1
D: TRBD1
J: TRBJ1-2
size: few
CDR3: CASSEAVMWDRDNGYTF
DNA: TGTGCCAGCAGTGAAGCGGTGATGTGGGACAGGGACAATGGCTACACCTTC

V: TRBV6-2/TRBV6-3
D: NA
J: TRBJ1-5
size: few
CDR3: CASSYLGRQPQHF
DNA: TGTGCCAGCAGTTACCTAGGCAGACAGCCCCAGCATTTT

V: TRBV5-5
D: NA
J: TRBJ2-1
size: NA
CDR3: CASSTFGGEQFF
DNA: TGTGCCAGCAGTACCTTTGGGGGTGAGCAGTTCTTC

V: TRBV12-3/TRBV12-4
D: NA
J: TRBJ2-5
size: NA
CDR3: CASSFGIQETQYF
DNA: TGTGCCAGCAGTTTTGGGATCCAAGAGACCCAGTACTTC